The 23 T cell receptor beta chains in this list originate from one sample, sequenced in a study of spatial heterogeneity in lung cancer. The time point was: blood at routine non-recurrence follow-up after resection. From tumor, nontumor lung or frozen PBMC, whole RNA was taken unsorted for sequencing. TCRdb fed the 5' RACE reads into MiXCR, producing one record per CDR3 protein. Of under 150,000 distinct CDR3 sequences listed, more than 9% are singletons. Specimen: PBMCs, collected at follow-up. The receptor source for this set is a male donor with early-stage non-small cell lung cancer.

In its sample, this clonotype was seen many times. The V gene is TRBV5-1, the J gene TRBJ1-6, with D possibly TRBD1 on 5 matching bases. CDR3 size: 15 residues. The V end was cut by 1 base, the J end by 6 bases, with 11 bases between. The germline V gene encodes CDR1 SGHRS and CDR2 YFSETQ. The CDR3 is CASSLQTDRNSPLHF. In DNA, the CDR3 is TGCGCCAGCAGCTTGCAGACAGACCGTAATTCACCCCTCCACTTT.

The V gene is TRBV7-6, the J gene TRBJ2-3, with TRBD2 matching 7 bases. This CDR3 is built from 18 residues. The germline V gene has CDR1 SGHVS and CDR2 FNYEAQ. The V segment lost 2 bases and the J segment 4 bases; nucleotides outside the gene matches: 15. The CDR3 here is CASSLNFWRRGSADTQYF. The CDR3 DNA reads TGTGCCAGCAGCTTAAATTTCTGGCGGCGGGGGAGTGCAGATACGCAGTATTTT.

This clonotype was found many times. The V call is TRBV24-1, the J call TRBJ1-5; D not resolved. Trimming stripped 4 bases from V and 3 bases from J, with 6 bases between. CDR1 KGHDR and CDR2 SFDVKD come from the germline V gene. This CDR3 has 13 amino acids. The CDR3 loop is CATSEDTNQPQHF. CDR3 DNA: TGTGCCACCAGTGAGGATACCAATCAGCCCCAGCATTTT.

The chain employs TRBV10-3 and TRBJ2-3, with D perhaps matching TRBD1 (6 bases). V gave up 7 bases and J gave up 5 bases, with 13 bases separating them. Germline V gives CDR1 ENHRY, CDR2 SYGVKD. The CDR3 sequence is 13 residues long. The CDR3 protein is CAITGGLGDTQYF. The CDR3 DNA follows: TGTGCCATCACTGGGGGCCTAGGAGATACGCAGTATTTT.

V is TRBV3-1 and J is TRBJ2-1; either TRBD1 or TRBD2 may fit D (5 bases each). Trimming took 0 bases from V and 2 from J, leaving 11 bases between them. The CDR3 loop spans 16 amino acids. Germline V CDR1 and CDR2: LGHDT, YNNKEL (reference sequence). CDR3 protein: CASSQDGQGPYNEQFF. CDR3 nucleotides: TGTGCCAGCAGCCAAGATGGGCAGGGACCCTACAATGAGCAGTTCTTC.

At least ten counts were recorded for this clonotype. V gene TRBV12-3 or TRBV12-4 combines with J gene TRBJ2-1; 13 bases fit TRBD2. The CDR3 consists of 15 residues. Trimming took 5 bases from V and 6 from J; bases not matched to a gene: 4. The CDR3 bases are TGTGCCAGCAGTAGACTAGCGGGGGGTGTCAATGAGCAGTTCTTC. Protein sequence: CASSRLAGGVNEQFF.

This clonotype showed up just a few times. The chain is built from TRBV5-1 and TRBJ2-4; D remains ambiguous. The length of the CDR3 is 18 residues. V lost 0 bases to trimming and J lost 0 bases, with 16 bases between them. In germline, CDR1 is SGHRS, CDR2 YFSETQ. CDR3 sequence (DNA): TGCGCCAGCAGCTTGGAATCATCCAGGTACCTAGCCAAAAACATTCAGTACTTC. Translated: CASSLESSRYLAKNIQYF.

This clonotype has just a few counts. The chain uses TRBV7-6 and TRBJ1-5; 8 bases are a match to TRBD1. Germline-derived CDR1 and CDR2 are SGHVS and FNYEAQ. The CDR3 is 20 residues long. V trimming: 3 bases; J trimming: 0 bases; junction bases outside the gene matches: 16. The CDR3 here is CASSFPRRQGIYYSNQPQHF. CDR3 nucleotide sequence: TGTGCCAGCAGCTTCCCCAGACGACAGGGGATTTATTATAGCAATCAGCCCCAGCATTTT. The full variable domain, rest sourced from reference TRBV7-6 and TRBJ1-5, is GAGVSQSPRYKVTKRGQDVALRCDPISGHVSLYWYRQALGQGPEFLTYFNYEAQQDKSGLPNDRFSAERPEGSISTLTIQRTEQRDSAMYRCASSFPRRQGIYYSNQPQHFGDGTRLSIL.

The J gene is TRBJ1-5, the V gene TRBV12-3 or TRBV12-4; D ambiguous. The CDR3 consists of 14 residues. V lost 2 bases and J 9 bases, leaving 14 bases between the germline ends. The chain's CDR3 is CASSLQRRQGPQHF. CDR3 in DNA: TGTGCCAGCAGTTTACAGAGACGGCAAGGGCCCCAGCATTTT.

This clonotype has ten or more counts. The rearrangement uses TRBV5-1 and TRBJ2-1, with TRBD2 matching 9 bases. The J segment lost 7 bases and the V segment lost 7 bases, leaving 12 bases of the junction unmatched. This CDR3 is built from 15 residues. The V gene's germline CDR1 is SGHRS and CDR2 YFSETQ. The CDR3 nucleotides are TGCGCCAGCCATCTAGCGGGGCGGGCGGGGAATGAGCAGTTCTTC. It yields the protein CASHLAGRAGNEQFF.

The CDR3 sequence: CASSYWGGRGQPQHF. CDR3 nucleotides: TGCGCCAGCAGCTATTGGGGAGGACGGGGACAGCCCCAGCATTTT. The chain uses TRBV5-1 and TRBJ1-5; D unclear. With 3 bases removed from V and 7 bases from J, the gap between germline ends came to 17 bases. CDR3 length: 15 residues. Germline CDR1 reads SGHRS; CDR2 reads YFSETQ.

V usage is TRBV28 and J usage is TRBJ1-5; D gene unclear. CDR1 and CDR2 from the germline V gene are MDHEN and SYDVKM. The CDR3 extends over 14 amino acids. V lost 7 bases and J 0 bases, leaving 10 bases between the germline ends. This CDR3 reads CASKTPDSNQPQHF. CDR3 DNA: TGTGCCAGCAAAACGCCGGATAGCAATCAGCCCCAGCATTTT.

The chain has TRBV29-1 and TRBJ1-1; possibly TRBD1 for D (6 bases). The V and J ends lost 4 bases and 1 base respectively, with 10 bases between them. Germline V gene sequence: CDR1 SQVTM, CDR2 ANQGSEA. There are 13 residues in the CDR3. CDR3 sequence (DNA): TGCAGCGTTGTGGTACAGGGGAACACTGAAGCTTTCTTT. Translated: CSVVVQGNTEAFF.

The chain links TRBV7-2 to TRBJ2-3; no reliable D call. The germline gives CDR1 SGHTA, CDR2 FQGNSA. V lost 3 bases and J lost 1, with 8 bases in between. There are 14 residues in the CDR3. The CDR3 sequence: CASSFKARTDTQYF. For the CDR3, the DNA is TGTGCCAGCAGCTTTAAGGCACGCACAGATACGCAGTATTTT.

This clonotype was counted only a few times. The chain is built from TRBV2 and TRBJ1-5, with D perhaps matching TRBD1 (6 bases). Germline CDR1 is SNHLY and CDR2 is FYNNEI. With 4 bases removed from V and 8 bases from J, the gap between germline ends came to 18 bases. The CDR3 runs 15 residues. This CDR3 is CASSVGQLFVEPQHF. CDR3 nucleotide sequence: TGTGCCAGCAGTGTCGGACAGCTATTCGTCGAGCCCCAGCATTTT.

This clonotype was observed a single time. CDR3 residues: CASSFDSNTEAFF. DNA for the CDR3: TGTGCCAGCAGCTTCGACTCGAACACTGAAGCTTTCTTT. This chain links TRBV5-6 with TRBJ1-1; unclear D gene. Germline V gives CDR1 SGHDT, CDR2 YYEEEE. The CDR3 spans 13 residues. Trimming took off 2 bases at V and 1 base at J, with 6 bases between the two ends.

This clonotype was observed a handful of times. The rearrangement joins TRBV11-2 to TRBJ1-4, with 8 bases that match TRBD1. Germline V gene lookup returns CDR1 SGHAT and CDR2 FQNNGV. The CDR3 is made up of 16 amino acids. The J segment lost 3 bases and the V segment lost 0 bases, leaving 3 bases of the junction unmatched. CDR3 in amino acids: CASSLDRDRPNEKLFF. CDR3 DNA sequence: TGTGCCAGCAGCTTAGACCGGGACAGGCCTAATGAAAAACTGTTTTTT.

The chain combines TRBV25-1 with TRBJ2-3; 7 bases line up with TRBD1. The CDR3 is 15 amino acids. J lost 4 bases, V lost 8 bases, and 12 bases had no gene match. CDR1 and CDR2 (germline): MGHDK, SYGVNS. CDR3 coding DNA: TGTGCCAGCGGGGAATTCACAGGGGACGCAGATACGCAGTATTTT. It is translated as CASGEFTGDADTQYF.

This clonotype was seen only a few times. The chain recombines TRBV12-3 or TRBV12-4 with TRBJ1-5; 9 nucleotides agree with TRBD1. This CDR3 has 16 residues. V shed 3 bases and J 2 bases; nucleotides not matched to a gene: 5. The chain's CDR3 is CASSLDRGMRNQPQHF. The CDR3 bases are TGTGCCAGCAGTTTGGACAGGGGAATGCGCAATCAGCCCCAGCATTTT.

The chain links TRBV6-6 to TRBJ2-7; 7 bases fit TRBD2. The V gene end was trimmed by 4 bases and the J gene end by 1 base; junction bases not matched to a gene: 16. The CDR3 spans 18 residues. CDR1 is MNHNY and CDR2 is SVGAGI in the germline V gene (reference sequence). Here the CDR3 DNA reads TGTGCCAGCAGTTCCTCGTCAAGGGCGGGGGTTCAGTCCTACGAGCAGTACTTC. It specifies CASSSSSRAGVQSYEQYF.

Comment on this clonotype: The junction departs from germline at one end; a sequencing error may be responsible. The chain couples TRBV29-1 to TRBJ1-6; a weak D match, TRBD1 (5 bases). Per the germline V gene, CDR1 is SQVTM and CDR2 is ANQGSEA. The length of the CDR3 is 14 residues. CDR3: CSAKDGDGGSSLHF. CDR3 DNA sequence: TGCAGCGCCAAGGATGGGGACGGAGGTTCATCCCTCCACTTT.

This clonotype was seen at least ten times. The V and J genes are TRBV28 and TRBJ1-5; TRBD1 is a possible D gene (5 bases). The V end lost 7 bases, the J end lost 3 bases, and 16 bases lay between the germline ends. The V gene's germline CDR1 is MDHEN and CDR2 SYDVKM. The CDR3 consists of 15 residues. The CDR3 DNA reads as TGTGCCAGCACCAACGACGGGGGGTCCAATCAGCCCCAGCATTTT. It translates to CASTNDGGSNQPQHF.

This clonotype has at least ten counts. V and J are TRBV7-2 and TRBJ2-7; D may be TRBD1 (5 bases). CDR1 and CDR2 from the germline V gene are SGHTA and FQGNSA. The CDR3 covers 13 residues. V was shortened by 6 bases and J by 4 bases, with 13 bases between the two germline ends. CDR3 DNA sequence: TGTGCCAGCAGTCAAAACCGACAGTACGAGCAGTACTTC. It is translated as CASSQNRQYEQYF.